This T cell receptor beta chain was found in a study of blood T cell repertoires in COVID-19. Study background: In each case, the material was cDNA or gDNA derived from T cells, B-cell-depleted T cells, or PBMCs.

Self-reported history from a screening survey and questionnaire set each donor's cohort. Trimming pared 7 bases from V and 2 bases from J, leaving 17 bases between. The CDR3 is made up of 15 amino acids. Germline CDR1 reads SNHLY; CDR2 reads FYNNEI. Sequencing used immunoSEQ multiplex PCR; TCRdb keeps in-frame clones, though not all of them. The sample has a few hundred thousand clones; around 86% are singletons. The sample holds a few counts of this clone. This receptor was taken from a woman between 35 and 50 years old with acute COVID-19. The chain has TRBV2 and TRBJ1-1, with D hard to call. Sequenced sample: PBMCs or T cells enriched from blood (not recorded which). The CDR3 spells CASIAQAQSNTEAFF. In DNA form, the CDR3 reads TGTGCCAGCATTGCCCAGGCCCAGAGCAACACTGAAGCTTTCTTT.